Listed here are 26 T cell receptor beta chains from one sample, sequenced in a study of T-cell reconstitution after alpha-beta-depleted transplantation in children. TCRbeta library preparation incorporated unique molecular identifiers. In TCRdb, the PCR reads were re-called with MiXCR into one record per CDR3 protein. The sample has 300,000 to 400,000 distinct CDR3 sequences; approximately 23% are singletons. The starting material was PBMCs, mostly from graft donor cells, obtained 180 days after TCRalphabeta/CD19-depleted stem cell transplant. Every receptor here comes from a male patient younger than 18 who had a stem cell transplant for acute lymphoblastic leukemia, so the T cells may come from the graft donor.

V is TRBV20-1 and J is TRBJ2-2; 15 nucleotides agree with TRBD2. Germline V gene sequence: CDR1 DFQATT, CDR2 SNEGSKA (reference sequence). J gave up 5 bases and V 1 base, and 5 bases lay outside the gene matches. The CDR3 length is 17 residues. The CDR3 is CSARGTSGRAGTGELFF. CDR3 DNA sequence: TGCAGTGCTAGAGGGACTAGCGGGAGGGCCGGTACCGGGGAGCTGTTTTTT.

This clonotype was seen a handful of times. The rearrangement links TRBV27 to TRBJ2-7; the match to TRBD1 covers 8 bases. This CDR3 is 15 amino acids long. V lost 6 bases to trimming and J lost 1 base; unmatched junction nucleotides: 8. Germline lookup yields CDR1 MNHEY and CDR2 SMNVEV (reference sequence). The CDR3 DNA is TGTGCCAGCAGCCCTCCGGGACAGGAGTCCTACGAGCAGTACTTC. It specifies CASSPPGQESYEQYF.

The J gene is TRBJ2-5, the V gene TRBV20-1; the match to TRBD2 covers 9 bases. Germline loops: CDR1 DFQATT, CDR2 SNEGSKA (reference sequence). The CDR3 is made up of 17 amino acids. V was pared by 2 bases and J by 5 bases, with 15 bases of the junction left unmatched. CDR3 bases: TGCAGTGCTAGACCTCCCCGACTGCGGGAGGGCCCGGAGACCCAGTACTTC. Residues: CSARPPRLREGPETQYF.

V usage is TRBV20-1 and J usage is TRBJ2-1; tentative D call: TRBD2 (5 bases). The CDR3 has 13 amino acids. Germline CDR1 reads DFQATT; CDR2 reads SNEGSKA (reference sequence). V dropped 3 bases and J dropped 3 bases, with 9 bases sitting between them. DNA of the CDR3: TGCAGTGCTAGCTACCGGGACTACAATGAGCAGTTCTTC. Translating gives CSASYRDYNEQFF.

The chain is built from TRBV18 and TRBJ2-1; unclear D gene. V dropped 3 bases and J dropped 7 bases, with 13 bases sitting between them. This CDR3 is built from 14 residues. The germline gives CDR1 KGHSH, CDR2 LQKENI. In DNA, the CDR3 is TGTGCCAGCTCACCTGGGATGACTTTTAATGAGCAGTTCTTC. It is translated as CASSPGMTFNEQFF.

A few counts support this clonotype. The chain uses TRBV4-2 and TRBJ2-5; 11 bases are shared with TRBD2. The CDR3 covers 15 residues. V shed 4 bases and J 4 bases; nucleotides not matched to a gene: 5. Germline values: CDR1 LGHNA, CDR2 YNFKEQ. This chain's CDR3 is CASSPTTSGIETQYF. In nucleotides, the CDR3 is TGTGCCAGCAGCCCAACGACTAGCGGGATAGAGACCCAGTACTTC.

This clonotype has just a few counts. In DNA form, the CDR3 reads TGCAGCGTTGAGGACGGTGGGCCCGGGACTTCTCCTTCCTACGAGCAGTACTTC. Translated: CSVEDGGPGTSPSYEQYF. The chain carries TRBV29-1 and TRBJ2-7; TRBD2 might be the D (6 bases). The CDR3 consists of 18 residues. The germline V and J ends were trimmed by 3 bases and 1 base, with 25 bases remaining between them. Germline-derived CDR1 and CDR2 are SQVTM and ANQGSEA.

This chain connects TRBV4-1 to TRBJ2-1; 8 bases match TRBD2. After removal of 8 bases from V and 2 bases from J, the junction contained 8 bases not matched to a gene. CDR1 is MGHRA and CDR2 is YSYEKL in the germline V gene. The CDR3 loop spans 15 amino acids. The CDR3 DNA reads TGCGCCAGCTCCCTGCTGGGACTAGCCTACAATGAGCAGTTCTTC. The encoded protein is CASSLLGLAYNEQFF.

The gene calls are TRBV12-5 and TRBJ2-7; 10 bases agree with TRBD2. J lost 2 bases, V lost 8 bases, and 6 bases had no gene match. The CDR3 length is 14 residues. The germline V gene has CDR1 LGHNT and CDR2 FRNRAP. The CDR3 protein is CASLAGDWAYEQYF. In nucleotides, the CDR3 is TGTGCTAGTCTAGCGGGAGACTGGGCCTACGAGCAGTACTTC.

The chain combines TRBV5-1 with TRBJ1-2; possible D gene TRBD1, 5 bases. This CDR3 contains 12 residues. Trimming left V 4 bases short and J 10 bases short, with 14 bases between. Per germline, CDR1 SGHRS and CDR2 YFSETQ. The CDR3 bases are TGCGCCAGCAGCCCTGAGACCAGGGCCTACACCTTC. This encodes CASSPETRAYTF.

In DNA form, the CDR3 reads TGTGCCAGCACCGTCGACGGGAACACTGAAGCTTTCTTT. Translating gives CASTVDGNTEAFF. This rearrangement joins TRBV12-3 or TRBV12-4 to TRBJ1-1; D gene unclear. Trimming removed 7 bases at V and 1 base at J, with 10 bases between. There are 13 residues in the CDR3.

The chain employs TRBV12-3 or TRBV12-4 and TRBJ2-1; 7 bases match TRBD2. The CDR3 spans 15 residues. V gave up 2 bases and J gave up 5 bases; unmatched junction bases: 6. In nucleotides, the CDR3 is TGTGCCAGCAGTTTACCGGCTAGCGGAAACAATGAGCAGTTCTTC. This sequence encodes CASSLPASGNNEQFF.

The chain links TRBV11-2 to TRBJ1-1; unclear D gene. The V gene's germline CDR1 is SGHAT and CDR2 FQNNGV. V lost 0 bases and J 2 bases, leaving 16 bases between the germline ends. The CDR3 is made up of 17 amino acids. The CDR3 DNA is TGTGCCAGCAGCTTAGATCTAAGTAGCCGACAAAACACTGAAGCTTTCTTT. Amino acid sequence: CASSLDLSSRQNTEAFF.

The chain joins TRBV5-4 to TRBJ2-7; TRBD1 agrees at 7 bases. Per the germline V gene, CDR1 is SGHNT and CDR2 is YYREEE (reference sequence). Trimming cost V 5 bases and J 3 bases; bases outside gene matches: 8. The CDR3 runs to 14 residues. As DNA, the CDR3 is TGTGCCAGCAGGATACAGGGGTCCCTCTACGAGCAGTACTTC. Its translation is CASRIQGSLYEQYF.

This clonotype was detected only a few times. V and J are TRBV4-1 and TRBJ1-2, with 7 bases fitting TRBD1. J lost 1 base, V lost 3 bases, and 5 bases had no gene match. Germline loops: CDR1 MGHRA, CDR2 YSYEKL. The CDR3 covers 15 residues. The CDR3 region is CASSQFDRVNYGYTF. The CDR3, as DNA: TGCGCCAGCAGCCAGTTCGACAGGGTTAACTATGGCTACACCTTC.

The chain is built from TRBV11-3 and TRBJ2-7, with D possibly being TRBD1 (7 bases). Germline V gives CDR1 SGHNT, CDR2 YENEEA. V was clipped by 8 bases and J by 3 bases, with 17 bases between them. The CDR3 is 14 amino acids. The CDR3: CASPRGAPLYEQYF. The CDR3 bases are TGTGCCAGCCCCAGGGGGGCCCCTCTCTACGAGCAGTACTTC.

The chain is built from TRBV7-2 and TRBJ2-1; TRBD1 might be the D (5 bases). Germline CDR1 and CDR2: SGHTA and FQGNSA. This CDR3 contains 16 residues. The V and J ends lost 6 bases and 0 bases respectively, with 15 bases between them. The CDR3: CASSIRGISSYNEQFF. DNA of the CDR3: TGTGCCAGCAGTATTAGGGGCATCAGCTCCTACAATGAGCAGTTCTTC.

The gene calls are TRBV11-2 and TRBJ2-7; perhaps TRBD1 as D (6 bases). Between the trimmed V and J ends, which lost 5 bases and 4 bases, there was a span of 18 bases. CDR3 length equals 15 residues. Per germline, CDR1 SGHAT and CDR2 FQNNGV. DNA for the CDR3: TGTGCCAGCAGCCACAGGTCTGGGGGCGCATACGAGCAGTACTTC. Translating gives CASSHRSGGAYEQYF.

V usage is TRBV5-1 and J usage is TRBJ1-4, with 8 positions matching TRBD1. Trimming removed 5 bases from V and 8 bases from J; junction bases left unmatched: 8. Germline V gene lookup returns CDR1 SGHRS and CDR2 YFSETQ. The CDR3 is 14 amino acids. The CDR3 DNA is TGCGCCAGCAGTCCGGGACAGGCCACGGAAAAACTGTTTTTT. As protein: CASSPGQATEKLFF.

This sequence joins TRBV18 and TRBJ2-7, with D hard to call. Germline CDR1 KGHSH, CDR2 LQKENI. The length of the CDR3 is 13 residues. V lost 5 bases, J lost 3 bases, and 11 bases lay in between. For the CDR3, the DNA is TGTGCCAGCTCAAGGGCCCACAACTACGAGCAGTACTTC. It translates to CASSRAHNYEQYF.

The CDR3 sequence: CASSLGTSDYYEQYF. Written as DNA, the CDR3 is TGCGCCAGCAGCCTGGGGACTAGCGATTACTACGAGCAGTACTTC. The chain combines TRBV5-1 with TRBJ2-7, with TRBD2 matching over 10 bases. J lost 3 bases, V lost 4 bases, and 7 bases had no gene match. Germline lookup yields CDR1 SGHRS and CDR2 YFSETQ. This CDR3 has 15 amino acids.

V gene TRBV10-3 combines with J gene TRBJ2-7; 7 nucleotides align to TRBD1. The CDR3 is 13 residues long. The germline V gene has CDR1 ENHRY and CDR2 SYGVKD. Trimming cost V 9 bases and J 1 base; bases outside gene matches: 6. CDR3 bases: TGTGCCATAACCGGGACAGCTTCCTACGAGCAGTACTTC. Its translation: CAITGTASYEQYF.

This clonotype was found a few times. This chain joins TRBV12-5 and TRBJ2-1, with unresolved D. The V end lost 2 bases, the J end lost 8 bases, and 19 bases lay between the germline ends. This CDR3 contains 16 residues. Per germline, CDR1 LGHNT and CDR2 FRNRAP. The CDR3: CASGLTPERVNDEQFF. The CDR3 DNA reads TGTGCTAGTGGTTTGACCCCCGAAAGGGTAAACGATGAGCAGTTCTTC.

This clonotype was seen more than once but under ten times. The chain couples TRBV24-1 to TRBJ2-5; TRBD2 agrees at 14 bases. The junction had 22 bases not matched to a gene; V was cut back by 1 base and J by 7 bases. The CDR3 has 22 amino acids. Germline assignment: CDR1 KGHDR and CDR2 SFDVKD. The CDR3 reads CATSDLRLAGGPIGVCPRTQYF. CDR3 bases: TGTGCCACCAGTGATTTAAGACTAGCGGGAGGGCCAATCGGGGTTTGCCCTCGGACCCAGTACTTC.

V gene TRBV29-1 combines with J gene TRBJ1-4; 7 positions agree with TRBD1. Germline V lookup: CDR1 SQVTM, CDR2 ANQGSEA. V trimming: 6 bases; J trimming: 8 bases; junction bases outside the gene matches: 9. The CDR3 contains 13 residues. CDR3 protein: CSVRQGSGEKLFF. DNA for the CDR3: TGCAGCGTCCGACAGGGATCTGGGGAAAAACTGTTTTTT.

This rearrangement joins TRBV5-1 to TRBJ2-7; 10 bases align to TRBD1. In germline, CDR1 is SGHRS, CDR2 YFSETQ. The CDR3 has 13 residues. After removal of 8 bases from V and 2 bases from J, the junction contained 4 bases not matched to a gene. The CDR3 DNA is TGCGCCAGTCGACAGGGGGCTACCTACGAGCAGTACTTC. Its translation is CASRQGATYEQYF.